Presented here are 8 T cell receptor beta chains from one specimen sequenced in a study of early T cells in non-severe SARS-CoV-2 infection. TCRdb reanalysed the 5' RACE reads using MiXCR and keeps one entry per CDR3 protein. In the table there are tens of thousands of distinct CDR3 sequences, about a tenth of which are singletons. The sample taken for sequencing was whole blood. Source of these receptors: an adult who was a healthcare worker with PCR-confirmed SARS-CoV-2 infection or an uninfected control (not recorded which).

This clonotype came up a few times. This chain joins TRBV20-1 and TRBJ2-2, with 7 bases matching TRBD1. CDR3 length: 16 amino acids. Germline CDR1 reads DFQATT; CDR2 reads SNEGSKA (reference sequence). The V gene end was trimmed by 1 base and the J gene end by 4 bases; junction bases not matched to a gene: 9. This CDR3 is CSARGQGRKGTGELFF. The CDR3 bases are TGCAGTGCTAGAGGACAGGGACGCAAGGGCACCGGGGAGCTGTTTTTT.

This clonotype is classed as medium-sized (0.01 to 0.1%). J is TRBJ2-3 and V is TRBV7-8; D not resolved. Germline V CDR1 and CDR2: SGHVS, FQNEAQ. The CDR3 runs 16 residues. V was clipped by 5 bases and J by 6 bases, with 21 bases between them. For the CDR3, the DNA is TGTGCCAGCAGCCCTCTAGTGGGTTCCACTATTGATACGCAGTATTTT. It yields the protein CASSPLVGSTIDTQYF.

To note about this clonotype: One base away lies a much larger clone, so this may be a sequencing read error. This chain joins TRBV7-3 and TRBJ2-1; D is uncertain. The J call may be mistaken, given a closer DNA end match to TRBJ2-7. This CDR3 spans 14 amino acids. Looked up from germline, CDR1 is SGHTA and CDR2 is FQGTGA. For the CDR3, the DNA is TGTGCCAGCAGCTCTTACATGGCCTCCCATGAGCAGTACTTC. It translates to CASSSYMASHEQYF.

This clonotype occurred a few times. V and J are TRBV30 and TRBJ2-5; TRBD1 might be the D (5 bases). Trimming stripped 0 bases from V and 1 base from J, with 18 bases between. In germline, CDR1 is GTSNPN, CDR2 SVGIG (reference sequence). This CDR3 is 17 amino acids long. CDR3: CAWSVLVRPGFQETQYF. CDR3 in DNA: TGTGCCTGGAGTGTACTGGTACGCCCAGGGTTCCAAGAGACCCAGTACTTC.

This clonotype was found a few times. The chain couples TRBV15 to TRBJ1-1; D is uncertain. CDR3 length: 14 amino acids. Trimming stripped 1 base from V and 6 bases from J, with 12 bases between. Looked up from germline, CDR1 is LNHNV and CDR2 is YYDKDF (reference sequence). The CDR3 region has the DNA TGTGCCACCAGCAGAGGGGCAGGTCGGGCTGAAGCTTTCTTT. Its protein is CATSRGAGRAEAFF.

This clonotype was counted at least ten times. This sequence joins TRBV6-1 and TRBJ2-1; 7 bases agree with TRBD2. Germline assignment: CDR1 MNHNS and CDR2 SASEGT. The CDR3 is made up of 14 amino acids. V shed 8 bases, J shed 0 bases, and the junction held 4 bases outside the gene matches. The CDR3 here is CASSGGISYNEQFF. In nucleotides, the CDR3 is TGTGCCAGCTCCGGGGGGATCTCCTACAATGAGCAGTTCTTC.

This clonotype came up many times. The chain employs TRBV5-6 and TRBJ2-1; 8 bases align to TRBD2. V shed 0 bases, J shed 3 bases, and the junction held 2 bases outside the gene matches. This CDR3 has 15 amino acids. CDR1 SGHDT and CDR2 YYEEEE come from the germline V gene. The CDR3 DNA is TGTGCCAGCAGCTTGGTAGCGGGGATCTACAATGAGCAGTTCTTC. Amino acids: CASSLVAGIYNEQFF.

This clonotype was counted a few times. V usage is TRBV7-3 and J usage is TRBJ2-1, with D possibly being TRBD2 (5 bases). V lost 8 bases and J 6 bases, leaving 11 bases between the germline ends. This CDR3 region has 12 residues. Germline CDR1 and CDR2: SGHTA and FQGTGA. The CDR3 region has the DNA TGTGCCAGCGGACGGCTAGCCAATGAGCAGTTCTTC. It yields the protein CASGRLANEQFF.